The 21 T cell receptor beta chains presented below share a single source sample, sequenced in a study of CD8 T cells in Susac syndrome. RNA, at roughly 0.45 to 1 ug, was reverse transcribed with random hexamers. Each CDR3 protein is one row after TCRdb ran MiXCR on the immunoSEQ multiplex PCR reads. The sample lists 100,000 to 150,000 distinct CDR3 sequences, around 94% occurring once. Sequencing input: CD8+ T cells from PBMCs. The receptors here all came from a human donor with Susac syndrome.

V gene TRBV5-1 combines with J gene TRBJ2-5, with D perhaps matching TRBD1 (6 bases). The CDR3 consists of 12 residues. Trimming removed 8 bases at V and 5 bases at J, with 13 bases between. Per the germline V gene, CDR1 is SGHRS and CDR2 is YFSETQ. CDR3 DNA: TGCGCCAGTACTCAAACAGGGGAGACCCAGTACTTC. Translation: CASTQTGETQYF.

The chain joins TRBV9 to TRBJ2-7; 16 bases line up with TRBD2. The CDR3 covers 16 residues. The ends lost 3 bases at V and 4 bases at J; junction bases unmatched: 4. Germline assignment: CDR1 SGDLS and CDR2 YYNGEE. CDR3 sequence reads: CASSAGTSGGGYEQYF. The CDR3 bases are TGTGCCAGCAGCGCAGGGACTAGCGGGGGGGGATACGAGCAGTACTTC.

The rearrangement uses TRBV30 and TRBJ1-4, with D unresolved. The CDR3 runs 12 residues. The germline CDR1 and CDR2 sequences are GTSNPN and SVGIG (reference sequence). V was shortened by 3 bases and J by 4 bases, with 6 bases between the two germline ends. The CDR3 here is CAWRSYNEKLFF. CDR3 coding DNA: TGTGCCTGGAGGAGTTATAATGAAAAACTGTTTTTT.

The rearrangement uses TRBV5-6 and TRBJ1-2; the D gene is possibly TRBD1 (5 bases). Germline V gene data show CDR1 as SGHDT and CDR2 as YYEEEE. Trimming stripped 0 bases from V and 4 bases from J, with 16 bases between. The CDR3 is 16 residues long. The CDR3 coding sequence is TGTGCCAGCAGCTTGGCGGGGGGTCCCGGAGGCTATGGCTACACCTTC. This translates into CASSLAGGPGGYGYTF. The whole variable domain, remainder taken from reference TRBV5-6 and TRBJ1-2, is DAGVTQSPTHLIKTRGQQVTLRCSPKSGHDTVSWYQQALGQGPQFIFQYYEEEERQRGNFPDRFSGHQFPNYSSELNVNALLLGDSALYLCASSLAGGPGGYGYTFGSGTRLTVV.

The chain has TRBV4-2 and TRBJ1-2, with D perhaps matching TRBD1 (5 bases). In germline, CDR1 is LGHNA, CDR2 YNFKEQ. This CDR3 region has 13 residues. Trimming took 4 bases from V and 2 from J, leaving 8 bases between them. The DNA for the CDR3 is TGTGCCAGCAGCCTATCAGGGAACTATGGCTACACCTTC. Amino acids: CASSLSGNYGYTF.

The chain couples TRBV29-1 to TRBJ2-1; D possibly uses TRBD1 or TRBD2 (7 bases each). CDR3 length: 17 amino acids. Germline V gene lookup returns CDR1 SQVTM and CDR2 ANQGSEA. The V gene lost 4 bases and the J gene lost 3 bases, with 22 bases spanning the gap. CDR3 in amino acids: CSVGGPSGGVNYNEQFF. The CDR3 DNA sequence: TGCAGCGTTGGCGGCCCCTCAGGGGGGGTAAACTACAATGAGCAGTTCTTC.

The chain links TRBV19 to TRBJ2-1; weak D call: TRBD2 (6 bases). Per germline, CDR1 LNHDA and CDR2 SQIVND (reference sequence). The CDR3 runs to 14 residues. Trimming removed 10 bases at V and 7 bases at J, with 20 bases between. CDR3 sequence reads: CAIGGSGDRNEQFF. The DNA for the CDR3 is TGTGCCATCGGGGGTAGCGGAGACCGGAATGAGCAGTTCTTC.

The V and J genes are TRBV6-5 and TRBJ1-1; the D is unclear. Germline loops: CDR1 MNHEY, CDR2 SVGAGI. The CDR3 is made up of 15 amino acids. Between the trimmed V and J ends, which lost 0 bases and 5 bases, there was a span of 13 bases. Here the CDR3 reads CASSYSAVGGTEAFF. In DNA form, the CDR3 reads TGTGCCAGCAGTTACTCGGCAGTCGGTGGGACTGAAGCTTTCTTT.

This clonotype was detected once. The chain links TRBV20-1 to TRBJ2-5, with TRBD1 as a possible D gene (7 bases). The germline CDR1 and CDR2 sequences are DFQATT and SNEGSKA (reference sequence). V was pared by 3 bases and J by 5 bases, with 16 bases between. The CDR3 contains 14 residues. The CDR3 DNA follows: TGCAGTGCTAGGGGAGGAGGGGGCAAGGAGACCCAGTACTTC. This encodes CSARGGGGKETQYF.

The chain carries TRBV30 and TRBJ2-1; no reliable D call. The CDR3 runs 14 residues. The V gene lost 5 bases and the J gene lost 8 bases, with 19 bases spanning the gap. Germline loops: CDR1 GTSNPN, CDR2 SVGIG (reference sequence). DNA for the CDR3: TGTGCCTGGCAGGTAATGAGAACTTTCGATGAGCAGTTCTTC. It codes for CAWQVMRTFDEQFF.

This chain uses TRBV5-1 with TRBJ1-1; D is unresolved. The CDR3 sequence is 14 residues long. Germline CDR1 and CDR2: SGHRS and YFSETQ. The V end was cut by 4 bases, the J end by 1 base, with 11 bases between. This chain's CDR3 is CASSPLGENTEAFF. The CDR3 nucleotides read TGCGCCAGCAGCCCTCTTGGGGAGAACACTGAAGCTTTCTTT.

V gene TRBV25-1 combines with J gene TRBJ1-4; D perhaps matches TRBD1 (5 bases). Trimming left V 6 bases short and J 8 bases short, with 25 bases between. The CDR3 is made up of 17 amino acids. Looked up from germline, CDR1 is MGHDK and CDR2 is SYGVNS. The DNA of the CDR3 is TGTGCCAGCAGACAGCCGGGACTAGGGGACCTTGGGGAAAAACTGTTTTTT. Its translation is CASRQPGLGDLGEKLFF.

The chain recombines TRBV5-1 with TRBJ2-2, with D perhaps matching TRBD2 (6 bases). Germline loops: CDR1 SGHRS, CDR2 YFSETQ. The CDR3 loop spans 17 amino acids. V was cut by 7 bases and J by 0 bases, with 19 bases left in between. The chain's CDR3 is CASGRDFTEPNTGELFF. The CDR3, as DNA: TGCGCCAGCGGAAGGGACTTCACTGAACCGAACACCGGGGAGCTGTTTTTT.

This clonotype was recorded a few times. The chain links TRBV12-3 or TRBV12-4 to TRBJ1-1; 10 nucleotides line up with TRBD1. V gave up 5 bases and J gave up 5 bases; unmatched junction bases: 5. The CDR3 extends over 14 amino acids. CDR3 sequence: CASSPGQGSTEAFF. The CDR3 DNA reads TGTGCCAGCAGTCCGGGACAGGGGTCGACTGAAGCTTTCTTT.

The chain uses TRBV6-5 and TRBJ2-5; tentative D call: TRBD2 (6 bases). V lost 7 bases to trimming and J lost 5 bases, with 11 bases between them. Germline CDR1 is MNHEY and CDR2 is SVGAGI. The CDR3 length is 12 residues. The CDR3 DNA reads TGTGCCAGCACGGATGGGGGGGAGACCCAGTACTTC. Its protein is CASTDGGETQYF.

The chain is built from TRBV19 and TRBJ2-5; 7 bases match TRBD2. This CDR3 has 16 amino acids. Germline V gene lookup returns CDR1 LNHDA and CDR2 SQIVND (reference sequence). Trimming at V came to 5 bases and at J to 5 bases, leaving 14 bases not matched to a gene. The CDR3 DNA reads TGTGCCAGTAGTTGGGCTAGCGGATTCCGGTGGGAGACCCAGTACTTC. Its protein product is CASSWASGFRWETQYF.

This rearrangement joins TRBV7-2 to TRBJ2-1, with 11 bases that match TRBD2. Germline trimming cut 2 bases from V and 7 bases from J; bases unmatched to any gene: 13. Germline lookup yields CDR1 SGHTA and CDR2 FQGNSA. The CDR3 extends over 18 amino acids. In DNA form, the CDR3 reads TGTGCCAGCAGCTTAACTTGGGTGCTAGCGGGAGGAGGGAATGAGCAGTTCTTC. Translating gives CASSLTWVLAGGGNEQFF. Complete variable domain (other parts from reference TRBV7-2 and TRBJ2-1): GAGVSQSPSNKVTEKGKDVELRCDPISGHTALYWYRQSLGQGLEFLIYFQGNSAPDKSGLPSDRFSAERTGGSVSTLTIQRTQQEDSAVYLCASSLTWVLAGGGNEQFFGPGTRLTVL.

This sequence joins TRBV7-2 and TRBJ2-1; the D gene is possibly TRBD2 (6 bases). V dropped 1 base and J dropped 2 bases, with 18 bases sitting between them. The CDR3 consists of 18 residues. Germline V gene lookup returns CDR1 SGHTA and CDR2 FQGNSA. The CDR3 DNA sequence: TGTGCCAGCAGCTTAGTGGTTCCGGAGGGGAGTACCTACAATGAGCAGTTCTTC. Translation: CASSLVVPEGSTYNEQFF.

The genes are TRBV7-6 and TRBJ2-1; 10 bases map to TRBD2. Per the germline V gene, CDR1 is SGHVS and CDR2 is FNYEAQ. The CDR3 runs 18 residues. V shed 0 bases and J 2 bases; nucleotides not matched to a gene: 7. CDR3 residues: CASSLAELAGTAYNEQFF. The CDR3 nucleotides are TGTGCCAGCAGCTTAGCCGAACTAGCGGGGACAGCCTACAATGAGCAGTTCTTC.

V is TRBV24-1 and J is TRBJ2-2; TRBD2 is a possible D gene (6 bases). Germline V lookup: CDR1 KGHDR, CDR2 SFDVKD. CDR3 length: 15 amino acids. The V end lost 3 bases, the J end lost 7 bases, and 14 bases lay between the germline ends. The CDR3 DNA reads TGTGCCACCAGTGATGGGGTCAGGGAGGTCGGGGAGCTGTTTTTT. It codes for CATSDGVREVGELFF.

The gene calls are TRBV4-3 and TRBJ1-1; D gene uncertain. This CDR3 is built from 15 residues. The ends were cut back, 0 bases at V and 5 bases at J, with 13 bases in the middle. The germline V gene has CDR1 LGHNA and CDR2 YSLEER. This CDR3 is CASSQERTSGTEAFF. The CDR3 DNA follows: TGCGCCAGCAGCCAAGAGAGGACTAGCGGGACTGAAGCTTTCTTT.